A single sample is the source of the 14 T cell receptor beta chains below, sequenced in a study of vaccination effects on CD4 cells after COVID-19. When around nine days of culture had elapsed, CD4+ T cells were isolated. Infection with SARS-CoV-2 occurred in the person between March and December 2020, and PCR confirmed it. Either the BNT162b2 or mRNA-1273 vaccine was given to participants in two doses. For these receptors, no antigen is known. Some clones are missing from TCRdb's copy, which holds only in-frame ones; the method was immunoSEQ multiplex PCR. The table records some 40,000 clones, approximately 82% of them present only once. Material: CD4+ T cells from PBMCs cultured without peptide, obtained after COVID-19 vaccination. The source of these receptors is a human donor who had a prior SARS-CoV-2 infection.

The chain is built from TRBV4-1 and TRBJ1-5, with D tentatively TRBD1 (5 bases). This CDR3 has 14 amino acids. V gave up 6 bases and J gave up 7 bases, with 16 bases separating them. The germline gives CDR1 MGHRA, CDR2 YSYEKL. CDR3 in amino acids: CASSESGGDQPQHF. CDR3 DNA: TGCGCCAGCAGTGAGTCGGGCGGGGACCAGCCCCAGCATTTT.

This chain connects TRBV9 to TRBJ2-6, with TRBD1 as a possible D gene (6 bases). CDR1 is SGDLS and CDR2 is YYNGEE in the germline V gene. The V gene lost 3 bases and the J gene lost 1 base, with 20 bases spanning the gap. The CDR3 loop spans 19 amino acids. This CDR3 reads CASSASGVYLSSGANVLTF. Written as DNA, the CDR3 is TGTGCCAGCAGCGCTTCAGGGGTTTATCTGAGTTCTGGGGCCAACGTCCTGACTTTC.

The chain employs TRBV2 and TRBJ1-6, with TRBD1 as a possible D gene (5 bases). The germline CDR1 and CDR2 sequences are SNHLY and FYNNEI. CDR3 size: 15 residues. V was shortened by 4 bases and J by 4 bases, with 11 bases between the two germline ends. CDR3 region: CASSVVTEYNSPLHF. The CDR3 DNA sequence: TGTGCCAGCAGTGTGGTGACAGAGTATAATTCACCCCTCCACTTT.

This clone is a singleton in its sample. The chain carries TRBV21-1 and TRBJ2-5; the table's D call, TRBD2, has no DNA check behind it. TRBV21-1 is given as a pseudogene. The CDR3 is 12 residues long. CDR3 sequence (DNA): TGTGCCAGCAGCAACCTCCGAGAGACCCAGTACTTC. Its translation is CASSNLRETQYF.

This chain uses TRBV6-5 with TRBJ2-2; 10 bases agree with TRBD2. The CDR3 is 15 residues long. Germline loops: CDR1 MNHEY, CDR2 SVGAGI. J gave up 5 bases and V 7 bases, and 7 bases lay outside the gene matches. Here the CDR3 DNA reads TGTGCCAGCATCCCGAGCGGGGGGGTAACCGGGGAGCTGTTTTTT. Translating gives CASIPSGGVTGELFF.

This chain joins TRBV7-2 and TRBJ2-5, with no clear D. This CDR3 region has 11 residues. Germline V gene lookup returns CDR1 SGHTA and CDR2 FQGNSA. Trimming pared 2 bases from V and 5 bases from J, leaving 3 bases between. For the CDR3, the DNA is TGTGCCAGCAGCTTATCGGAGACCCAGTACTTC. Translating it yields CASSLSETQYF. Variable domain in full (rest from reference TRBV7-2 and TRBJ2-5): GAGVSQSPSNKVTEKGKDVELRCDPISGHTALYWYRQSLGQGLEFLIYFQGNSAPDKSGLPSDRFSAERTGGSVSTLTIQRTQQEDSAVYLCASSLSETQYFGPGTRLLVL.

The chain carries TRBV23-1 and TRBJ1-1; TRBD1 is a possible D gene (6 bases). TRBV23-1 counts as an open reading frame of uncertain function. CDR3 size: 15 residues. The V end lost 0 bases, the J end lost 2 bases, and 10 bases lay between the germline ends. The CDR3 DNA is TGCGCCAGCAGTCAATCGGCGGGACACAACACTGAAGCTTTCTTT. Protein: CASSQSAGHNTEAFF.

This clone was counted between two and nine times. The CDR3 DNA is TGTGCCAGCAGCTATCGACAGGACTATGGCTACACCTTC. This sequence encodes CASSYRQDYGYTF. The chain carries TRBV5-4 and TRBJ1-2, with D possibly TRBD1 on 6 matching bases. This CDR3 comprises 13 residues. Per germline, CDR1 SGHNT and CDR2 YYREEE (reference sequence). V dropped 3 bases and J dropped 3 bases, with 9 bases sitting between them.

The chain uses TRBV5-6 and TRBJ2-7, with TRBD1 as a possible D gene (6 bases). Germline-derived CDR1 and CDR2 are SGHDT and YYEEEE. The CDR3 loop spans 13 amino acids. V was clipped by 4 bases and J by 2 bases, with 10 bases between them. CDR3 amino acids: CASSPGDPYEQYF. CDR3 DNA: TGTGCCAGCAGCCCAGGGGACCCCTACGAGCAGTACTTC. Supplemented by reference TRBV5-6 and TRBJ2-7, the full variable domain reads DAGVTQSPTHLIKTRGQQVTLRCSPKSGHDTVSWYQQALGQGPQFIFQYYEEEERQRGNFPDRFSGHQFPNYSSELNVNALLLGDSALYLCASSPGDPYEQYFGPGTRLTVT.

The CDR3 region has the DNA TGTGCCAGCAGAGGGGACTCCGCGAACACCGGGGAGCTGTTTTTT. Its translation: CASRGDSANTGELFF. The chain couples TRBV6-5 to TRBJ2-2, with TRBD2 as a possible D gene (6 bases). The CDR3 loop spans 15 amino acids. Trimming cost V 6 bases and J 0 bases, with 11 bases left between them. The germline V gene encodes CDR1 MNHEY and CDR2 SVGAGI.

The chain carries TRBV28 and TRBJ2-3; TRBD1 agrees at 9 bases. Per the germline V gene, CDR1 is MDHEN and CDR2 is SYDVKM. Germline trimming cut 3 bases from V and 5 bases from J; bases unmatched to any gene: 6. There are 15 residues in the CDR3. The CDR3 protein is CASSLVQGARDTQYF. Here the CDR3 DNA reads TGTGCCAGCAGTTTGGTACAGGGGGCGAGAGATACGCAGTATTTT.

V and J are TRBV18 and TRBJ2-2; 12 positions match TRBD1. The length of the CDR3 is 15 residues. Per the germline V gene, CDR1 is KGHSH and CDR2 is LQKENI. J lost 5 bases, V lost 6 bases, and 4 bases had no gene match. CDR3 DNA sequence: TGTGCCAGCTCGGGACAGGGGGCTCTAACCGGGGAGCTGTTTTTT. It encodes CASSGQGALTGELFF.

The V gene is TRBV5-1, the J gene TRBJ1-5; possibly TRBD1 for D (6 bases). V lost 0 bases to trimming and J lost 0 bases, with 7 bases between them. The germline V gene has CDR1 SGHRS and CDR2 YFSETQ. This CDR3 contains 15 residues. The CDR3: CASSLGGRSNQPQHF. CDR3 DNA: TGCGCCAGCAGCTTGGGGGGGCGTAGCAATCAGCCCCAGCATTTT. Full variable domain (outside the CDR3, taken from reference TRBV5-1 and TRBJ1-5): KAGVTQTPRYLIKTRGQQVTLSCSPISGHRSVSWYQQTPGQGLQFLFEYFSETQRNKGNFPGRFSGRQFSNSRSEMNVSTLELGDSALYLCASSLGGRSNQPQHFGDGTRLSIL.

This chain joins TRBV4-1 and TRBJ2-7; TRBD1 agrees at 10 bases. The ends lost 3 bases at V and 3 bases at J; junction bases unmatched: 5. The germline V gene has CDR1 MGHRA and CDR2 YSYEKL. The length of the CDR3 is 15 residues. CDR3 bases: TGCGCCAGCAGCCAGTCCGGGACAGGGGTCTACGAGCAGTACTTC. Translated: CASSQSGTGVYEQYF.